The 21 T cell receptor beta chains presented below share a single source sample, sequenced in a study of T cell responses to AZD1222 COVID-19 vaccine. The assay was immunoSEQ multiplex PCR, and TCRdb's table has in-frame clones only and misses some. This sample has 65,000 to 90,000 clones, with 80% to 90% found just once. The sample was peripheral blood, taken 28 days after the second AZD1222 dose. The origin of the receptors is an adult who received the AZD1222 COVID-19 vaccine.

This rearrangement joins TRBV19 to TRBJ1-1; D is uncertain. The CDR3 length is 14 residues. Germline V gene sequence: CDR1 LNHDA, CDR2 SQIVND (reference sequence). Trimming removed 7 bases at V and 0 bases at J, with 12 bases between. In DNA, the CDR3 is TGTGCCAGTACCCTGGACGGCATGAACACTGAAGCTTTCTTT. Translation gives CASTLDGMNTEAFF.

The rearrangement links TRBV5-1 to TRBJ2-7, with 12 bases that match TRBD1. Looked up from germline, CDR1 is SGHRS and CDR2 is YFSETQ. The CDR3 consists of 15 residues. V was pared by 4 bases and J by 4 bases, with 6 bases of the junction left unmatched. The CDR3 sequence is CASSPGGQGAYEQYF. CDR3 bases: TGCGCCAGCAGCCCCGGGGGACAGGGGGCATACGAGCAGTACTTC.

V usage is TRBV6-1 and J usage is TRBJ2-7; 14 bases fit TRBD2. The CDR3 contains 16 residues. V trimming: 4 bases; J trimming: 5 bases; junction bases outside the gene matches: 7. Germline CDR1 is MNHNS and CDR2 is SASEGT. The CDR3 protein is CASSASGLAGVHEQYV. The CDR3 nucleotides are TGTGCCAGCAGTGCCTCGGGACTAGCGGGAGTACACGAGCAGTACGTC.

This chain joins TRBV6-5 and TRBJ2-1, with TRBD2 identical over 9 bases. CDR1 and CDR2 from the germline V gene are MNHEY and SVGAGI. V trimming: 7 bases; J trimming: 9 bases; junction bases outside the gene matches: 13. CDR3 size: 15 residues. CDR3 sequence: CASTPAAGGHFEQFF. CDR3 DNA sequence: TGTGCCAGCACCCCCGCTGCGGGGGGGCACTTTGAGCAGTTCTTC.

The J gene is TRBJ2-7, the V gene TRBV5-1; TRBD1 agrees at 9 bases. Germline V gene lookup returns CDR1 SGHRS and CDR2 YFSETQ. This CDR3 region has 14 residues. V was clipped by 0 bases and J by 7 bases; unmatched bases: 5. Here the CDR3 reads CASSLAGTGLEQYF. The CDR3 coding sequence is TGCGCCAGCAGCTTGGCCGGGACAGGGCTAGAGCAGTACTTC.

The chain employs TRBV19 and TRBJ1-3; D may be TRBD1 (5 bases). This CDR3 comprises 15 residues. From germline, CDR1 is LNHDA and CDR2 SQIVND (reference sequence). Trimming took off 5 bases at V and 0 bases at J, with 11 bases between the two ends. DNA of the CDR3: TGTGCCAGTAGTCCCGGACATCGCTCTGGAAACACCATATATTTT. This sequence encodes CASSPGHRSGNTIYF.

This clone occurred a few times. V and J are TRBV19 and TRBJ2-1; 7 bases agree with TRBD2. Trimming removed 1 base from V and 5 bases from J; junction bases left unmatched: 5. This CDR3 contains 15 residues. Germline values: CDR1 LNHDA, CDR2 SQIVND (reference sequence). CDR3 sequence: CASSIVAGENNEQFF. The CDR3 coding sequence is TGTGCCAGTAGTATAGTCGCGGGGGAGAACAATGAGCAGTTCTTC.

The chain is built from TRBV3-1 (or the pseudogene TRBV3-2) and TRBJ2-1, with D maybe TRBD2 (6 bases). Trimming shortened V by 1 base and J by 2 bases, and 12 bases separated the two germline ends. Germline V gives CDR1 LGHDT, CDR2 YNNKEL (reference sequence). The CDR3 consists of 16 residues. The CDR3 DNA follows: TGTGCCAGCAGCCAAGGTGGACTACCGGCCTACAATGAGCAGTTCTTC. Translated, it gives CASSQGGLPAYNEQFF.

The chain combines TRBV6-5 with TRBJ2-2, with D perhaps matching TRBD2 (7 bases). Trimming pared 2 bases from V and 6 bases from J, leaving 13 bases between. The CDR3 spans 15 residues. Germline V CDR1 and CDR2: MNHEY, SVGAGI. The CDR3 DNA reads TGTGCCAGCAGTTACGGTCGGGGGGCTGCCGGGGAGCTGTTTTTT. Its protein is CASSYGRGAAGELFF.

The sample holds one count of this clone. This chain connects TRBV30 to TRBJ1-5; no clear D gene. Trimming left V 1 base short and J 5 bases short, with 12 bases between. The CDR3 has 14 residues. Germline V CDR1 and CDR2: GTSNPN, SVGIG (reference sequence). In DNA, the CDR3 is TGTGCCTGGAGTGGCGGAGCCCTCCATCAGCCCCAGCATTTT. Amino acid sequence: CAWSGGALHQPQHF.

The chain combines TRBV5-1 with TRBJ2-2; 10 bases line up with TRBD2. The CDR3 contains 15 residues. Germline assignment: CDR1 SGHRS and CDR2 YFSETQ. V lost 1 base, J lost 4 bases, and 1 base stayed unmatched. The CDR3 DNA is TGCGCCAGCAGCTTGTTAGCGGGGGGCACCGGGGAGCTGTTTTTT. The encoded protein is CASSLLAGGTGELFF.

The CDR3: CASSAPPSNTGELFF. The CDR3 nucleotides are TGTGCCAGCAGCGCCCCACCATCGAACACCGGGGAGCTGTTTTTT. This chain connects TRBV7-2 to TRBJ2-2; D not resolved. This CDR3 has 15 residues. Germline CDR1 SGHTA, CDR2 FQGNSA. V gave up 5 bases and J gave up 0 bases, with 10 bases separating them.

This sequence joins TRBV6-5 and TRBJ1-2, with no clear D. The ends were cut back, 7 bases at V and 2 bases at J, with 14 bases in the middle. Germline V gives CDR1 MNHEY, CDR2 SVGAGI. This CDR3 has 14 residues. The DNA for the CDR3 is TGTGCCAGCACCCAAGGGCCCAGGAACTATGGCTACACCTTC. Translated, it gives CASTQGPRNYGYTF.

The chain couples TRBV24-1 to TRBJ1-2; D is perhaps TRBD1 (5 bases). Trimming shortened V by 2 bases and J by 4 bases, and 19 bases separated the two germline ends. The CDR3 loop spans 17 amino acids. The V gene's germline CDR1 is KGHDR and CDR2 SFDVKD. In DNA, the CDR3 is TGTGCCACCAGTGATTACCGCCAGAACCGGGGCAGCTATGGCTACACCTTC. This translates into CATSDYRQNRGSYGYTF.

The chain employs TRBV5-4 and TRBJ1-1; weak D call: TRBD1 (5 bases). The CDR3 is 15 amino acids. In germline, CDR1 is SGHNT, CDR2 YYREEE (reference sequence). Trimming left V 0 bases short and J 5 bases short, with 14 bases between. In DNA form, the CDR3 reads TGTGCCAGCAGCTTGGCCGGGGGTGCCGGGACTGAAGCTTTCTTT. It is translated as CASSLAGGAGTEAFF.

The chain couples TRBV7-9 to TRBJ2-1; TRBD2 matches 13 bases. Trimming at V came to 2 bases and at J to 6 bases, leaving 4 bases not matched to a gene. CDR3 size: 16 residues. Per the germline V gene, CDR1 is SEHNR and CDR2 is FQNEAQ (reference sequence). Here the CDR3 reads CASSLWGLAGPNEQFF. CDR3 bases: TGTGCCAGCAGCTTATGGGGACTAGCGGGGCCCAATGAGCAGTTCTTC. Complete variable domain (other parts from reference TRBV7-9 and TRBJ2-1): DTGVSQNPRHKITKRGQNVTFRCDPISEHNRLYWYRQTLGQGPEFLTYFQNEAQLEKSRLLSDRFSAERPKGSFSTLEIQRTEQGDSAMYLCASSLWGLAGPNEQFFGPGTRLTVL.

The V gene is TRBV28, the J gene TRBJ1-2; tentatively, D is TRBD1 (6 bases). Germline V gene lookup returns CDR1 MDHEN and CDR2 SYDVKM. The CDR3 sequence is 15 residues long. The V and J ends lost 5 bases and 1 base respectively, with 14 bases between them. The DNA for the CDR3 is TGTGCCAGCAGTCTGGGGGCAGGCATTAACTATGGCTACACCTTC. It is translated as CASSLGAGINYGYTF.

The genes are TRBV11-3 and TRBJ1-1, with D hard to call. V was trimmed by 3 bases and J by 0 bases, leaving 8 bases between them. Germline V CDR1 and CDR2: SGHNT, YENEEA. CDR3 length: 14 residues. The CDR3 DNA reads TGTGCCAGCAGCTTTAGGCATCTGAACACTGAAGCTTTCTTT. This translates into CASSFRHLNTEAFF.

This chain uses TRBV19 with TRBJ1-2; the match to TRBD1 covers 7 bases. Germline trimming cut 5 bases from V and 2 bases from J; bases unmatched to any gene: 8. The CDR3 is 15 amino acids. Germline loops: CDR1 LNHDA, CDR2 SQIVND (reference sequence). This CDR3 reads CASSAYRGRNYGYTF. CDR3 DNA: TGTGCCAGTAGTGCCTACAGGGGACGCAACTATGGCTACACCTTC.

The chain couples TRBV7-3 to TRBJ1-2, with 7 nucleotides matching TRBD1. The CDR3 is 15 residues long. The V and J ends lost 5 bases and 8 bases, in that order; junction bases with no gene match: 14. Germline CDR1 and CDR2: SGHTA and FQGTGA. As DNA, the CDR3 is TGTGCCAGCAGCCCTCCCCCCGACAGGGAACACGGCTACACCTTC. Translation: CASSPPPDREHGYTF.

This clone was found once. The genes are TRBV5-1 and TRBJ2-1, with 16 bases fitting TRBD2. Germline trimming cut 6 bases from V and 8 bases from J; bases unmatched to any gene: 5. CDR1 is SGHRS and CDR2 is YFSETQ in the germline V gene. This CDR3 comprises 15 residues. The chain's CDR3 is CASIPGTSGRDEQFF. The CDR3 DNA reads as TGCGCCAGCATCCCCGGGACTAGCGGGAGGGATGAGCAGTTCTTC.